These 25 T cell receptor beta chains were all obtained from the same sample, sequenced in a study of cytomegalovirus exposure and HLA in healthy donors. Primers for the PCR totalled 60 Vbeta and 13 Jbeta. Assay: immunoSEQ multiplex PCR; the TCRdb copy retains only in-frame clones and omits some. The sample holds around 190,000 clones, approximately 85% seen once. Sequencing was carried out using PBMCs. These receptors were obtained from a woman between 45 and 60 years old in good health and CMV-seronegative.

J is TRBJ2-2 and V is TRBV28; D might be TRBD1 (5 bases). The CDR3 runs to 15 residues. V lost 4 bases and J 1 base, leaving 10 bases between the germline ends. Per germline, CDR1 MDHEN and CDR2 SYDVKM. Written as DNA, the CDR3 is TGTGCCAGCAGTTGGTCGCAGGGGAACACCGGGGAGCTGTTTTTT. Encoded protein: CASSWSQGNTGELFF.

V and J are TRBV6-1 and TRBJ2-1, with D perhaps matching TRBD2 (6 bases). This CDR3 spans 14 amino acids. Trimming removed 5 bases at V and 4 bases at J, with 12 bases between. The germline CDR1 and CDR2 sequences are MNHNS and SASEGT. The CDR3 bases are TGTGCCAGCAGTATTCGGGACTTTTACAATGAGCAGTTCTTC. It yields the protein CASSIRDFYNEQFF.

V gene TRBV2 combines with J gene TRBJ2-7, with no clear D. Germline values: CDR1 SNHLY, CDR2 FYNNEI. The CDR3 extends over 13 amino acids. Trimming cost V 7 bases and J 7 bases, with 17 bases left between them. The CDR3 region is CASNRDGRGEQYF. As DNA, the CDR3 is TGTGCCAGCAACCGTGACGGCCGAGGTGAGCAGTACTTC.

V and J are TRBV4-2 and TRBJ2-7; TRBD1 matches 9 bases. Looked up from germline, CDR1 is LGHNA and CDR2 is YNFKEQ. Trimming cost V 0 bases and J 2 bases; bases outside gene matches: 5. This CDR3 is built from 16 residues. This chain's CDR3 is CASSQEGDRATYEQYF. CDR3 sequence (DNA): TGTGCCAGCAGCCAAGAGGGGGACAGGGCCACCTACGAGCAGTACTTC.

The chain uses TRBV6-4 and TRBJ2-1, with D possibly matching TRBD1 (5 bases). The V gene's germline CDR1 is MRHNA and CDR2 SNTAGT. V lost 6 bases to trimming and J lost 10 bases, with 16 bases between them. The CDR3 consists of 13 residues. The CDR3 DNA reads TGTGCCAGCAGCCTCGAAACCAGGGTGGAGCAGTTCTTC. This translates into CASSLETRVEQFF.

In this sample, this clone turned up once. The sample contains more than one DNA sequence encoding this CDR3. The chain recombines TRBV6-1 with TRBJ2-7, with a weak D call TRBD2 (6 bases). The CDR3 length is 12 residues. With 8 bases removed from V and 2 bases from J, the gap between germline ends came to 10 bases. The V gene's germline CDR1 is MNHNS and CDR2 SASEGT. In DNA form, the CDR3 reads TGTGCCAGCCGGGACTCTACCTACGAGCAGTACTTC. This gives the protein CASRDSTYEQYF.

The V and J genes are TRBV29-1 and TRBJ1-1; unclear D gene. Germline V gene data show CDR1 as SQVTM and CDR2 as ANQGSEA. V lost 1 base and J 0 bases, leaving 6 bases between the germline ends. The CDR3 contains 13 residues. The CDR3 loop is CSVEGYMNTEAFF. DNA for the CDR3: TGCAGCGTTGAAGGGTACATGAACACTGAAGCTTTCTTT.

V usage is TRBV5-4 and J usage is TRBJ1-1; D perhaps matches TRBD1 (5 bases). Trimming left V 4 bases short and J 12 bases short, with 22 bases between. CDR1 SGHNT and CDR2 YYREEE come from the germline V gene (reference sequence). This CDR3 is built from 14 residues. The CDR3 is CASSNRQNEWDSFF. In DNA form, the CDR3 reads TGTGCCAGCAGCAACCGACAGAATGAATGGGATTCTTTCTTT. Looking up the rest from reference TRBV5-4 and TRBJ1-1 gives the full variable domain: ETGVTQSPTHLIKTRGQQVTLRCSSQSGHNTVSWYQQALGQGPQFIFQYYREEENGRGNFPPRFSGLQFPNYSSELNVNALELDDSALYLCASSNRQNEWDSFFGQGTRLTVV.

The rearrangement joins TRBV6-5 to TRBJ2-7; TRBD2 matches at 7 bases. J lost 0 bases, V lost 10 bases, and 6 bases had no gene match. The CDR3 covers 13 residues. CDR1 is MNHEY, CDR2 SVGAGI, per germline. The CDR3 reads CATTSDNSYEQYF. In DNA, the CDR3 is TGTGCCACCACTAGCGACAACTCCTACGAGCAGTACTTC.

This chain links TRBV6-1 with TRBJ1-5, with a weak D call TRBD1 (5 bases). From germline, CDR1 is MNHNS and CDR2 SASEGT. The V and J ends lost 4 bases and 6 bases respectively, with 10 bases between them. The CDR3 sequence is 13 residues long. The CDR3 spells CASSGGVSQPQHF. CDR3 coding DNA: TGTGCCAGCAGTGGGGGGGTATCTCAGCCCCAGCATTTT.

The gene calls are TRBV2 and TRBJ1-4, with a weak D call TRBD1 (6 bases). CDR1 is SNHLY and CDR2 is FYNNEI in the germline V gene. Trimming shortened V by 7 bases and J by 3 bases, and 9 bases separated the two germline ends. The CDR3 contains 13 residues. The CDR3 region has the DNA TGTGCCAGCATAACAGGGTCTAATGAAAAACTGTTTTTT. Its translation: CASITGSNEKLFF.

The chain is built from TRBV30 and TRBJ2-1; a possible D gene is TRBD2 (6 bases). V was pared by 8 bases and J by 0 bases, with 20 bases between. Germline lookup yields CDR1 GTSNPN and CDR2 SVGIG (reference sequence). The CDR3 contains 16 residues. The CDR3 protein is CAGLRGLWDSYNEQFF. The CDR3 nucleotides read TGTGCCGGACTGAGGGGACTTTGGGACTCCTACAATGAGCAGTTCTTC.

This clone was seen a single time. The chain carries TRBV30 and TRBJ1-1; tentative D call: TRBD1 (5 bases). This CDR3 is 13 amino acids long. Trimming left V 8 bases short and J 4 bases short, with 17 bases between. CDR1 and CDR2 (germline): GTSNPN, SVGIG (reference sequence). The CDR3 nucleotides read TGTGCCCGCTCCGGGGGGTTGGGCACTGAAGCTTTCTTT. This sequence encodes CARSGGLGTEAFF.

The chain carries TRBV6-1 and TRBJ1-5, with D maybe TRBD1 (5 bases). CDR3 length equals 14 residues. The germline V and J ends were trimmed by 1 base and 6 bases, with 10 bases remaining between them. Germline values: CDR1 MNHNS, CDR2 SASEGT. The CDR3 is CASSEGQSFQPQHF. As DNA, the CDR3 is TGTGCCAGCAGTGAAGGACAGAGCTTTCAGCCCCAGCATTTT.

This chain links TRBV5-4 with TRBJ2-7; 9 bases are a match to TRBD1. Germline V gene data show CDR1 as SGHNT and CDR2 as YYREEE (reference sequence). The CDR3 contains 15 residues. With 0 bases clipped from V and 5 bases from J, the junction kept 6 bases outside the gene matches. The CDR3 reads CASSLDGTGWDEQYF. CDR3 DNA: TGTGCCAGCAGCTTGGATGGGACAGGGTGGGACGAGCAGTACTTC. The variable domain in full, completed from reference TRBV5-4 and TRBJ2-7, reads ETGVTQSPTHLIKTRGQQVTLRCSSQSGHNTVSWYQQALGQGPQFIFQYYREEENGRGNFPPRFSGLQFPNYSSELNVNALELDDSALYLCASSLDGTGWDEQYFGPGTRLTVT.

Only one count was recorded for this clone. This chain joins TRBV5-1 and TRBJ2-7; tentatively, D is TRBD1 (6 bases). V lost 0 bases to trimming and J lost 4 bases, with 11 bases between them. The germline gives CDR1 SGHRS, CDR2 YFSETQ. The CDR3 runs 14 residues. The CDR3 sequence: CASSLGQGRYEQYF. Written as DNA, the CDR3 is TGCGCCAGCAGCTTGGGGCAGGGGCGGTACGAGCAGTACTTC. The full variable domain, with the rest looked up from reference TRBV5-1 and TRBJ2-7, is KAGVTQTPRYLIKTRGQQVTLSCSPISGHRSVSWYQQTPGQGLQFLFEYFSETQRNKGNFPGRFSGRQFSNSRSEMNVSTLELGDSALYLCASSLGQGRYEQYFGPGTRLTVT.

CDR3: CASSSPPRDTQYF. The DNA of the CDR3 is TGTGCCAGCAGTTCGCCCCCTAGGGATACGCAGTATTTT. The chain has TRBV28 and TRBJ2-3; D is unresolved. Germline V gives CDR1 MDHEN, CDR2 SYDVKM. The V and J ends lost 4 bases and 6 bases respectively, with 11 bases between them. The CDR3 is 13 amino acids.

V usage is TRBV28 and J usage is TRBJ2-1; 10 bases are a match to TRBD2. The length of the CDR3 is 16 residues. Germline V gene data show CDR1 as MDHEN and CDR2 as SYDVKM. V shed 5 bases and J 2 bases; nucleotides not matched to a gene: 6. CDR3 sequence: CASSQTTSGAYNEQFF. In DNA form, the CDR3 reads TGTGCCAGCAGTCAGACCACTAGCGGGGCCTACAATGAGCAGTTCTTC.

CDR3 amino acids: CATSTKREGRQLEQFF. In DNA form, the CDR3 reads TGTGCCACCAGCACAAAGCGGGAGGGCCGACAATTGGAGCAGTTCTTC. The V and J genes are TRBV15 and TRBJ2-1; 10 bases are a match to TRBD2. The CDR3 sequence is 16 residues long. The junction had 13 bases not matched to a gene; V was cut back by 4 bases and J by 10 bases. The germline V gene encodes CDR1 LNHNV and CDR2 YYDKDF (reference sequence).

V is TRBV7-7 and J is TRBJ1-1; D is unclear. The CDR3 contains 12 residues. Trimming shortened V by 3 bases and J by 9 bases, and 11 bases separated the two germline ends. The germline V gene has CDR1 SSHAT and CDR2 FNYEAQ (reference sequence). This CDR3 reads CASSFSFSKAFF. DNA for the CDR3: TGTGCCAGCAGCTTTTCATTCAGTAAAGCTTTCTTT.

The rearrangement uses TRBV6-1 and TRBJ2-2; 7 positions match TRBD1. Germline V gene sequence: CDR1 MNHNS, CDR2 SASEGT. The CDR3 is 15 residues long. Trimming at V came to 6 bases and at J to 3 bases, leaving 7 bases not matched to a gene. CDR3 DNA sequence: TGTGCCAGCAGGGAACAGGGGACATACACCGGGGAGCTGTTTTTT. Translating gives CASREQGTYTGELFF.

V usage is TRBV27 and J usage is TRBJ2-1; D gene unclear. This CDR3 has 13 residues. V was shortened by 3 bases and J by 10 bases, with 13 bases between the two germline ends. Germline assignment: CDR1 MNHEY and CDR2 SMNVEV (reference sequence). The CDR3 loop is CASSLLLSREQFF. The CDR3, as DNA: TGTGCCAGCAGTTTGCTCCTCTCCAGGGAGCAGTTCTTC.

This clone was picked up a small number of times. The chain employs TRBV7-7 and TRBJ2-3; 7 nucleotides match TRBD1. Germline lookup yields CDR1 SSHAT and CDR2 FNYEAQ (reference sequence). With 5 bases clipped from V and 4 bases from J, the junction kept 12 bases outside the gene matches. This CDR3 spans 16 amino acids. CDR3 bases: TGTGCCAGCAGCCCGACGGTCAGGGGGTCGGCAGATACGCAGTATTTT. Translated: CASSPTVRGSADTQYF.

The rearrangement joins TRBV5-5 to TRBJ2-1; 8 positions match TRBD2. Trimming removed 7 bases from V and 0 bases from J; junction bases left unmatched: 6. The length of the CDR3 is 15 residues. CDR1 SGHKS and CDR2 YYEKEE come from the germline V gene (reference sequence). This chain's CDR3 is CASAYSGTSYNEQFF. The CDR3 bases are TGTGCCAGCGCGTATAGCGGGACCTCCTACAATGAGCAGTTCTTC.

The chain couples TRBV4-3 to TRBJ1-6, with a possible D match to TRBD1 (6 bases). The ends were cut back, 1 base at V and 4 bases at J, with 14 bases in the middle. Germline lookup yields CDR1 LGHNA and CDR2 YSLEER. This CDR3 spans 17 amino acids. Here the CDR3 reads CASSQGLNRDYNSPLHF. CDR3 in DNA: TGCGCCAGCAGCCAAGGCCTAAACAGGGATTATAATTCACCCCTCCACTTT.